Here is one T cell receptor beta chain with its context. The antigen is unknown. This specimen comes from a study of human T cells and chemical hapten exposure. Sample time point: pre-sensitization, week 0. Specified treatment: therapeutic diphenylcyclopropenone sensitization with weekly scalp DPC. The study drew its donors from alopecia patients who were 18 to 70 years old and suitable for DPC. Whole-study results and caveats: Sensitizing to DPC left TCRs with a frequency above 1 in 1000 unaltered. While controls formed fewer of them, expanded TCRs formed significantly more large CDR3 similarity clusters.

TCRdb re-called the RACE reads through MiXCR, storing one row per CDR3 protein. Seen here are approximately 180,000 distinct CDR3 sequences, nearly 30% observed once, and the top ten hold roughly 3%. The CDR3 has 15 residues. Germline V gene data show CDR1 as SGHRS and CDR2 as YFSETQ. J gave up 1 base and V 3 bases, and 4 bases lay outside the gene matches. The sequence derives from a woman in her thirties with alopecia areata. Some clones in this sample may be carry-over from other donors' samples. V is TRBV5-1 and J is TRBJ2-1, with TRBD1 identical over 7 bases. The sample here was whole blood, taken in connection with sensitization to the hapten diphenylcyclopropenone (DPC). The CDR3 nucleotides are TGCGCCAGCAGCTCGAAGACAGGGTCCTACAATGAGCAGTTCTTC. This codes for CASSSKTGSYNEQFF.